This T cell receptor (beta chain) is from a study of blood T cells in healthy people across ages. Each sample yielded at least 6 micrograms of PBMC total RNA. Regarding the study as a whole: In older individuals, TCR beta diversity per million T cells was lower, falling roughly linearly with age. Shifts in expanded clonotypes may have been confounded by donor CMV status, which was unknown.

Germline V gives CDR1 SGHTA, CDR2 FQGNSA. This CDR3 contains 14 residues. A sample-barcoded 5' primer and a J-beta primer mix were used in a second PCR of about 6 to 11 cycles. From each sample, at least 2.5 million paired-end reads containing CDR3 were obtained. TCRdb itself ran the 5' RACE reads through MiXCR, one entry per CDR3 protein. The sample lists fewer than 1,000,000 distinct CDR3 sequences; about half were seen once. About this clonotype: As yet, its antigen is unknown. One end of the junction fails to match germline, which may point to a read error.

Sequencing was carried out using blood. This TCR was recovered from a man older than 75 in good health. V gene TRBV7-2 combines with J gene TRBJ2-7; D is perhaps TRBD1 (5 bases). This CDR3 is CASSLEGARYEQYF. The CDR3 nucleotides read TGTGCCAGCAGCTTAGAAGGGGCAAGGTACGAGCAGTACTTT.